This T cell receptor (beta chain) was identified during a study of cytomegalovirus exposure and HLA in healthy donors. Turning to the study itself: In a later analysis, it was reported that the 110 or so validation repertoires had been produced on the same platform as the roughly 650 repertoires belonging to the first cohort.

The V segment lost 0 bases and the J segment 8 bases; nucleotides outside the gene matches: 22. Germline assignment: CDR1 SGHVS and CDR2 FQNEAQ. CDR3 length equals 20 residues. Using immunoSEQ multiplex PCR, the repertoire was profiled, and TCRdb retains in-frame clones only, with some absent. The table shows roughly 59,000 clones, with approximately 95% occurring only once. A word on this clone: The antigen remains undetermined.

The study, taken as a whole, reports: Cytomegalovirus status was reportedly diagnosed by the classifier with high specificity and sensitivity. Subsequent analysis found a tendency for first-cohort TCR clusters to co-occur within the 100 to 150 validation repertoires.

V is TRBV7-8 and J is TRBJ2-1, with 7 nucleotides matching TRBD2. Sequencing was performed on PBMCs. The sequence was collected from a woman aged 18-30 years in good health and CMV-seropositive. CDR3 sequence reads: CASSLARGFTRDIVRDEQFF. The CDR3, as DNA: TGTGCCAGCAGCTTAGCGCGGGGGTTTACTAGGGATATTGTTCGGGATGAGCAGTTCTTC. Based on the CDR3 plus reference TRBV7-8 and TRBJ2-1, the full variable domain is GAGVSQSPRYKVAKRGQDVALRCDPISGHVSLFWYQQALGQGPEFLTYFQNEAQLDKSGLPSDRFFAERPEGSVSTLKIQRTQQEDSAVYLCASSLARGFTRDIVRDEQFFGPGTRLTVL.